A few counts support the clone carrying this T cell receptor (beta chain). The CDR3 runs 16 residues. The V segment lost 5 bases and the J segment 4 bases; nucleotides outside the gene matches: 10. Germline CDR1 reads LGHDT; CDR2 reads YNNKEL (reference sequence). This record comes from a study of blood T cell repertoires in COVID-19. Original handling: Nucleated cell number was recorded as an estimate derived from reference gene primer amplification. Clones were read by immunoSEQ multiplex PCR, and TCRdb kept only the in-frame ones, dropping some. V and J calls and clone size are given by that table; D and trimming were obtained from the DNA. Altogether 80,000 to 100,000 clones are present, 82% being singletons, with the ten largest covering around 9.9%.

The rearrangement joins TRBV3-1 (or the pseudogene TRBV3-2) to TRBJ1-2; 10 bases are shared with TRBD1. The sequence was collected from a man between 65 and 79 years old with active or convalescent COVID-19. Material: peripheral blood. The DNA for the CDR3 is TGTGCCAGCAGCGTCCGACAGGGGGCGAGTCCCTATGGCTACACCTTC. It translates to CASSVRQGASPYGYTF.